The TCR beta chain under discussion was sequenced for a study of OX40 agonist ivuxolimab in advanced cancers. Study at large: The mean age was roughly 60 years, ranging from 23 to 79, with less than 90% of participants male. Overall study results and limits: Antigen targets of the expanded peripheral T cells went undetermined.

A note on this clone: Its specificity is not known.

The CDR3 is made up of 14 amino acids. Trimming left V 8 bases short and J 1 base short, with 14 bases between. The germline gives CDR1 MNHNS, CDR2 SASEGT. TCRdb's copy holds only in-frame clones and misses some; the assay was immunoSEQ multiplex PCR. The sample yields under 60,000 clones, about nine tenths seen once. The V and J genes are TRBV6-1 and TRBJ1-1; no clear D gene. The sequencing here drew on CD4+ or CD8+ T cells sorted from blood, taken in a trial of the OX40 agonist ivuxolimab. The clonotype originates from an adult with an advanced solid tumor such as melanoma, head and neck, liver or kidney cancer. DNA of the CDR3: TGTGCCAGCGTCTACTTTGAGGGGAACACTGAAGCTTTCTTT. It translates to CASVYFEGNTEAFF.